The rows below give T cell receptor beta chains drawn from one sample of a study of T-cell reconstitution after alpha-beta-depleted transplantation in children. MiXCR, applied by TCRdb to the PCR reads, yields one record per CDR3 protein. The table lists 450,000 to 700,000 distinct CDR3 sequences, roughly a quarter of them singletons. Sample: PBMCs, taken before TCRalphabeta/CD19-depleted stem cell transplant. These receptors all stem from a boy younger than two with Wiskott-Aldrich syndrome, due to receive a stem cell transplant. The CDR3 runs from the conserved cysteine through the conserved F or W. D genes are given only for firm matches. Size tells how often a clone was seen (once, few, many) or the class of an expanded clone, and some rows leave it out.

DNA: TGCAGTGCCCCCAGGGCAGGGGGGCTCCAAGAGACCCAGTACTTC; CDR3: CSAPRAGGLQETQYF; length: 15; D: .; J: TRBJ2-5; size: .; V: TRBV20-1
DNA: TGCGCCAGCAGCTGGGTCCGGGGGCCATACAATGAGCAGTTCTTC; CDR3: CASSWVRGPYNEQFF; length: 15; D: .; J: TRBJ2-1; size: .; V: TRBV5-1
DNA: TGTGCCAGCAGTTTTCGAGTCTCAGAGGAAGCTTTCTTT; CDR3: CASSFRVSEEAFF; length: 13; D: .; J: TRBJ1-1; size: .; V: TRBV12-3/TRBV12-4
DNA: TGCAGTGCTAGGAACAGCTATAGCAATCAGCCCCAGCATTTT; CDR3: CSARNSYSNQPQHF; length: 14; D: .; J: TRBJ1-5; size: few; V: TRBV20-1
DNA: TGTGCCAGCAGAGGAACAGGGTTCTACGAGCAGTACTTC; CDR3: CASRGTGFYEQYF; length: 13; D: .; J: TRBJ2-7; size: .; V: TRBV12-3/TRBV12-4
DNA: TGTGCCAGCAGGACCTTCACTAGAAGCTCCTACGAGCAGTACTTC; CDR3: CASRTFTRSSYEQYF; length: 15; D: .; J: TRBJ2-7; size: .; V: TRBV28
DNA: TGCGCCAGCAGCTTGATGGCAGGCAGAGGCTACGAGCAGTACTTC; CDR3: CASSLMAGRGYEQYF; length: 15; D: .; J: TRBJ2-7; size: .; V: TRBV5-1
DNA: TGCGCCAGCAGCTTTATTACAGGTGTCAGCACAGATACGCAGTATTTT; CDR3: CASSFITGVSTDTQYF; length: 16; D: .; J: TRBJ2-3; size: few; V: TRBV5-1
DNA: TGCAGTGCTATCAGCGGGCCCCGCACAGATACGCAGTATTTT; CDR3: CSAISGPRTDTQYF; length: 14; D: .; J: TRBJ2-3; size: .; V: TRBV20-1
DNA: TGTGCCACCAGTGCCGGTTTGGGCCATCCAACCCAAGAGACCCAGTACTTC; CDR3: CATSAGLGHPTQETQYF; length: 17; D: .; J: TRBJ2-5; size: .; V: TRBV24-1
DNA: TGCAGCGTTGGTGATAGCCTCCGGGAGACCCAGTACTTC; CDR3: CSVGDSLRETQYF; length: 13; D: .; J: TRBJ2-5; size: few; V: TRBV29-1
DNA: TGTGCCAGCTCACCACCTCTGGGGTTTGGGCGAGATACGCAGTATTTT; CDR3: CASSPPLGFGRDTQYF; length: 16; D: .; J: TRBJ2-3; size: .; V: TRBV18
DNA: TGCGCCAGCAGCTTCATTGACTACAATGAGCAGTTCTTC; CDR3: CASSFIDYNEQFF; length: 13; D: .; J: TRBJ2-1; size: .; V: TRBV5-1
DNA: TGTGCCAGCAGTTTTTCCCAGCCAGAGACCCAGTACTTC; CDR3: CASSFSQPETQYF; length: 13; D: .; J: TRBJ2-5; size: .; V: TRBV28
DNA: TGTGCCAGCAGTTTTTTCAGGGTCGAGCAGTTCTTC; CDR3: CASSFFRVEQFF; length: 12; D: .; J: TRBJ2-1; size: .; V: TRBV12-3/TRBV12-4
DNA: TGCAGCGTCGAACAGACGGGCATCGGAAAACTGTTTTTT; CDR3: CSVEQTGIGKLFF; length: 13; D: .; J: TRBJ1-4; size: few; V: TRBV29-1
DNA: TGCGCCAGCAGCTTGGGGGCGCGGGAGATTTACTACAATGAGCAGTTCTTC; CDR3: CASSLGAREIYYNEQFF; length: 17; D: TRBD2; J: TRBJ2-1; size: few; V: TRBV5-1
DNA: TGTGCCAGCAGCGTAAAGTGGAGGACTAGCGGGACAAATGAGCAGTTCTTC; CDR3: CASSVKWRTSGTNEQFF; length: 17; D: TRBD2; J: TRBJ2-1; size: .; V: TRBV9
DNA: TGTGCCAGCAAATTCCGGGGACTAGCGGACGATACGCAGTATTTT; CDR3: CASKFRGLADDTQYF; length: 15; D: TRBD2; J: TRBJ2-3; size: .; V: TRBV6-2/TRBV6-3
DNA: TGTGCCAGCAGCGTAGGGCGGGGAGGGCCTTCAGTCCCAGATACGCAGTATTTT; CDR3: CASSVGRGGPSVPDTQYF; length: 18; D: TRBD2; J: TRBJ2-3; size: few; V: TRBV9
DNA: TGCAGCGCGGGAGGCAGGGGGAGCTCCTACGAGCAGTACTTC; CDR3: CSAGGRGSSYEQYF; length: 14; D: .; J: TRBJ2-7; size: few; V: TRBV29-1
DNA: TGCGCCAGCAGCTTGAAAACGACTAGCGGGAGGGGCGAGCAGTACTTC; CDR3: CASSLKTTSGRGEQYF; length: 16; D: TRBD2; J: TRBJ2-7; size: .; V: TRBV5-1
DNA: TGCAGCGCGCGATCCTACAGGGGAAGGGAGACCCAGTACTTC; CDR3: CSARSYRGRETQYF; length: 14; D: TRBD1; J: TRBJ2-5; size: .; V: TRBV29-1
DNA: TGTGCCACCAGCAGGCCCGGGACAGGGGGCAGCTACACCTTT; CDR3: CATSRPGTGGSYTF; length: 14; D: TRBD1; J: TRBJ1-2; size: .; V: TRBV15
DNA: TGCAGCGTGGCCCTCCGGGACCCCTCAGGGGCCCAGTACTTC; CDR3: CSVALRDPSGAQYF; length: 14; D: .; J: TRBJ2-5; size: .; V: TRBV29-1
DNA: TGCAGCGTTAAACTGACAGGGACCCTCACAGATACGCAGTATTTT; CDR3: CSVKLTGTLTDTQYF; length: 15; D: TRBD1; J: TRBJ2-3; size: .; V: TRBV29-1
DNA: TGCAGCTCGGGGGGGTTCACAGATACGCAGTATTTT; CDR3: CSSGGFTDTQYF; length: 12; D: TRBD2; J: TRBJ2-3; size: few; V: TRBV29-1
DNA: TGTGCCACCAGTGATAGGACAGGGACCTCCTACGAGCAGTACTTC; CDR3: CATSDRTGTSYEQYF; length: 15; D: TRBD1; J: TRBJ2-7; size: .; V: TRBV24-1